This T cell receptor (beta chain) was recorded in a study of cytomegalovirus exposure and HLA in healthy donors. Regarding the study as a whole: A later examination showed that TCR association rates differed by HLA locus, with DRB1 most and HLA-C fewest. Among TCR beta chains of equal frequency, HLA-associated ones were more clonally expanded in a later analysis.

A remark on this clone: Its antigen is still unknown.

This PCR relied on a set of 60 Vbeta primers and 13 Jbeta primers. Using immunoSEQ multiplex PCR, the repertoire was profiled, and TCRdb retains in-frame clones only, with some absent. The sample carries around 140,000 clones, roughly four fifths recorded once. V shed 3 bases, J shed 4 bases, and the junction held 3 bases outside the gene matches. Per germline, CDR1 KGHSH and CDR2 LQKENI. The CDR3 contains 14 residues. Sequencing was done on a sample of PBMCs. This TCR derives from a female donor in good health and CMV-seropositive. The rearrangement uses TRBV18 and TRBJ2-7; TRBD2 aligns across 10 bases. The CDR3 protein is CASSPASGGYEQYF. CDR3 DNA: TGTGCCAGCTCACCTGCTAGCGGGGGTTACGAGCAGTACTTC.